This T cell receptor (beta chain) was sequenced in a study of CD4+ T cells in melanoma. Points from the study as a whole: A reported correlation linked neoantigen-specific CD4+ T cells to CD8+, macrophage and B cell function.

The CDR3 has 17 residues. In germline, CDR1 is MDHEN, CDR2 SYDVKM. V trimming: 0 bases; J trimming: 4 bases; junction bases outside the gene matches: 8. On this clone itself: Its antigen is not known.

The assay was immunoSEQ multiplex PCR, and TCRdb's table has in-frame clones only and misses some. The sample lists around 110,000 clones; 92% were seen once. The sequence was obtained from a human donor with melanoma. Sequencing was carried out using peripheral blood. This chain connects TRBV28 to TRBJ1-5; TRBD1 agrees at 8 bases. CDR3 nucleotides: TGTGCCAGCAGTTTATGGCGGCAGGGGGCAATTAATCAGCCCCAGCATTTT. It codes for CASSLWRQGAINQPQHF.